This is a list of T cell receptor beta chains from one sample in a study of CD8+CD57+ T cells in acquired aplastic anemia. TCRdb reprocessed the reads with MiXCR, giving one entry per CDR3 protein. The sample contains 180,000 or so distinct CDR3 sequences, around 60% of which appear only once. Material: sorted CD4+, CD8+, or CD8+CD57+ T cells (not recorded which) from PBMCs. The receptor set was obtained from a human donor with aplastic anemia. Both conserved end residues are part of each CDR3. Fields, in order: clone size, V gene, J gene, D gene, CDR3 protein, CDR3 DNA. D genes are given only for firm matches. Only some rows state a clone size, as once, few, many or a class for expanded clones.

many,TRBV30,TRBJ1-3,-,CALGHLAGNTIYF,TGTGCCTTGGGACACCTCGCTGGAAACACCATATATTTT
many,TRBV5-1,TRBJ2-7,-,CASSLEPGYEQYF,TGCGCCAGCAGCTTGGAACCAGGCTACGAGCAGTACTTC
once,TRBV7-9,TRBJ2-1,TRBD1,CASSPGQGKAYNEQFF,TGTGCCAGCAGCCCGGGACAGGGGAAAGCCTACAATGAGCAGTTCTTC
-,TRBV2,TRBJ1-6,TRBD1,CASKLRDSHSPLHF,TGTGCCAGCAAGCTCCGGGACAGCCATTCACCCCTCCACTTT
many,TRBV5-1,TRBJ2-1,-,CASSLTGLSRYNEQFF,TGCGCCAGCAGCTTGACAGGACTAAGCCGCTACAATGAGCAGTTCTTC
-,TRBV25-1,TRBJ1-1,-,CASCLEENTEAFF,TGTGCCAGCTGCCTGGAAGAGAACACTGAAGCTTTCTTT
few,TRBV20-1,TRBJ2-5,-,CSARDPIRQTQYF,TGCAGTGCTAGAGACCCTATAAGGCAGACCCAGTACTTC
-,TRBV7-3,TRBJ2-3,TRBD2,CASSLIAGGGADTQYF,TGTGCCAGCAGCTTGATAGCGGGAGGGGGCGCAGATACGCAGTATTTT
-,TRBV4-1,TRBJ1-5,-,CASSQGLFGFYSNQPQHF,TGCGCCAGCAGCCAAGGTTTGTTCGGGTTCTATAGCAATCAGCCCCAGCATTTT
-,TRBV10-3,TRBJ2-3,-,CAISDVGGPDTQYF,TGTGCCATCAGTGATGTGGGGGGTCCAGATACGCAGTATTTT
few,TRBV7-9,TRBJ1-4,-,CASSPDSNQKLFF,TGTGCCAGCAGTCCCGATAGTAATCAAAAACTGTTTTTT
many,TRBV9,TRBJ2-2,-,CASSPGWDPGELFF,TGTGCCAGCAGCCCCGGTTGGGATCCCGGGGAGCTGTTTTTT
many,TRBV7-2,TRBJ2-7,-,CASSPITGTYEQYF,TGTGCCAGCAGCCCCATTACAGGGACCTACGAGCAGTACTTC
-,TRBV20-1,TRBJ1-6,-,CSADPGGSPLHF,TGCAGTGCCGACCCGGGCGGTTCACCCCTCCACTTT
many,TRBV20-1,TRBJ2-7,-,CSARPSSGRSYEQYF,TGCAGTGCTAGACCCTCCTCCGGGAGATCCTACGAGCAGTACTTC
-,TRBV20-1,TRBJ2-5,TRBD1,CSARWQGAEKTQYF,TGCAGTGCTAGATGGCAGGGGGCTGAAAAGACCCAGTACTTC
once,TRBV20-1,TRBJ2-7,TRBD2,CSARDRTSGAYEQYF,TGCAGTGCTAGAGATAGGACTAGCGGGGCCTACGAGCAGTACTTC
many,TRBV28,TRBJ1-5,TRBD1,CASSLWTGWDQPQHF,TGTGCCAGCAGTTTATGGACAGGGTGGGATCAGCCCCAGCATTTT
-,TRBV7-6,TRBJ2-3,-,CASSLAGPGTDTQYF,TGTGCCAGCAGCTTGGCAGGGCCCGGCACAGATACGCAGTATTTT
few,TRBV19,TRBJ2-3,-,CASSTGVDTQYF,TGTGCCAGTAGTACAGGAGTCGATACGCAGTATTTT
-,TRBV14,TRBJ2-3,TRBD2,CASSQGRGLAGVEDTQYF,TGTGCCAGCAGCCAAGGCCGCGGACTAGCGGGAGTGGAAGATACGCAGTACTTT
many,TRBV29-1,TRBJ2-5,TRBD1,CSVEVGTGQETQYF,TGCAGCGTTGAAGTAGGGACAGGACAAGAGACCCAGTACTTC
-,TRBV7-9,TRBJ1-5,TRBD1,CASSPDRDQETQHF,TGTGCCAGCAGCCCGGACAGGGACCAAGAGACCCAGCATTTT
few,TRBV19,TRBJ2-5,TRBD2,CASSSGGETQYF,TGTGCCAGTAGTTCGGGAGGGGAGACCCAGTACTTC
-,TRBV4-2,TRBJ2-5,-,CASSQAATGTSLETQYF,TGTGCCAGCAGCCAGGCCGCTACAGGGACCTCTCTGGAGACCCAGTACTTC
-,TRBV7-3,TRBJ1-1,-,CASISDSPMNTEAFF,TGTGCCAGCATCAGCGACAGTCCCATGAACACTGAAGCTTTCTTT
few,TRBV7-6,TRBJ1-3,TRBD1,CASSVRQGSGNTIYF,TGTGCCAGCAGCGTGCGACAGGGATCTGGAAACACCATATATTTT
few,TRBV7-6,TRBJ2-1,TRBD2,CASSDLAGDNNEQFF,TGTGCCAGCAGCGACCTAGCGGGAGACAACAATGAGCAGTTCTTC
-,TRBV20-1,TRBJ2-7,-,CSGGGAESYEQYF,TGCAGTGGGGGGGGGGCCGAGTCCTACGAGCAGTACTTC
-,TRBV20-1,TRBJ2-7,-,CSARHRRENSYEQYF,TGCAGTGCTAGGCATCGGAGAGAAAACTCCTACGAGCAGTACTTC
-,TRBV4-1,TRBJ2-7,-,CVSSQRGGTYEQYF,TGCGTCAGCAGCCAGAGGGGGGGGACCTACGAGCAGTACTTC
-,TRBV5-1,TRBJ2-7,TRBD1,CASSWGQGPTRYEQYF,TGCGCCAGCAGCTGGGGACAGGGGCCTACCCGTTACGAGCAGTACTTC
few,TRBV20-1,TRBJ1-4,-,CSARPITTNEKLFF,TGCAGTGCTAGACCAATTACAACTAATGAAAAACTGTTTTTT
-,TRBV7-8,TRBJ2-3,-,CASSPGQEDTQYF,TGTGCCAGCAGCCCCGGCCAGGAAGATACGCAGTATTTT
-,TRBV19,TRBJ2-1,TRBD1,CASSEPGQVLHEQFF,TGTGCCAGTTCCGAACCGGGACAGGTTTTGCATGAGCAGTTCTTC
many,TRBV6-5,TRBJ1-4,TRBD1,CASSYGTGLEKLFF,TGTGCCAGCAGTTACGGGACAGGGCTTGAAAAACTGTTTTTT
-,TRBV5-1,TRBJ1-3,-,CASSLGANSGNTIYF,TGCGCCAGCAGCTTGGGGGCGAACTCTGGAAACACCATATATTTT
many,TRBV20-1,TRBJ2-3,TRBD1,CSAWTGATTDTQYF,TGCAGTGCTTGGACAGGAGCCACCACAGATACGCAGTATTTT
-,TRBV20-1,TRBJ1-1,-,CSAPGHGGAEAFF,TGCAGTGCTCCAGGACACGGCGGGGCTGAAGCTTTCTTT
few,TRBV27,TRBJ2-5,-,CASSSLGAQYF,TGTGCCAGCAGTTCCCTTGGGGCCCAGTACTTC
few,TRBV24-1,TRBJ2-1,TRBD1,CATSGPGGAEQFF,TGTGCCACCAGTGGGCCAGGGGGCGCGGAGCAGTTCTTC